What follows describes a single T cell receptor (beta chain). What it recognizes is unknown. The V gene lost 9 bases and the J gene lost 0 bases, with 18 bases spanning the gap. The CDR3 has 16 residues. Germline CDR1 reads SNHLY; CDR2 reads FYNNEI. This record comes from a study of a mutant IDH1 vaccine in newly diagnosed glioma. Described time point: week 47, end of study. Vaccine doses each comprised 300 ug of mutant IDH1 20-mer peptide, with topical imiquimod. The data were produced by immunoSEQ multiplex PCR, yet TCRdb's version contains in-frame clones alone and is incomplete. Of roughly 86,000 clones listed, 80% to 90% are singletons.

The source material was PBMCs, sampled from a glioma patient whose treatment included an IDH1 peptide vaccine. The TCR was taken from a man in his forties or fifties with glioma. The chain employs TRBV2 and TRBJ2-1; D possibly corresponds to TRBD2 (6 bases). The chain's CDR3 is CASRGWERSSYNEQFF. CDR3 nucleotide sequence: TGTGCCAGTCGGGGGTGGGAGCGGAGCTCCTACAATGAGCAGTTCTTC.